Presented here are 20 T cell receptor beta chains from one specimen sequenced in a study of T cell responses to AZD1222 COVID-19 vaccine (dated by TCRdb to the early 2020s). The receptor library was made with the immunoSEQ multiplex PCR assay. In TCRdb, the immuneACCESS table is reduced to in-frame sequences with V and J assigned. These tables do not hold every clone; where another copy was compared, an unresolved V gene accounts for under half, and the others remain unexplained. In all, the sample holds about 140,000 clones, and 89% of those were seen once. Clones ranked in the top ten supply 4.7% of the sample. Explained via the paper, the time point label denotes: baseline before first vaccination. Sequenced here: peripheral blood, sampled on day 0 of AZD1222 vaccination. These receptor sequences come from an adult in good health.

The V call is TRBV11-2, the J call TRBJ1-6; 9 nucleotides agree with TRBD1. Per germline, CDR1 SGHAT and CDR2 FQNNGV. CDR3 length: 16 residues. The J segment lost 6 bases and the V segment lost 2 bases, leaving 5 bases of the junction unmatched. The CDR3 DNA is TGTGCCAGCAGCTTAATGTGGGGACAGGGTAATTCACCCCTCCACTTT. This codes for CASSLMWGQGNSPLHF.

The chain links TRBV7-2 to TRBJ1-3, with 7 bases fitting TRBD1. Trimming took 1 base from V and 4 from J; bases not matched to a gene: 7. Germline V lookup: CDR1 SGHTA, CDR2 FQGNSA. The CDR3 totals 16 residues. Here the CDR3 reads CASSLGAGGKGNTIYF. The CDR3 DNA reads TGTGCCAGCAGCTTAGGTGCAGGGGGAAAAGGAAACACCATATATTTT.

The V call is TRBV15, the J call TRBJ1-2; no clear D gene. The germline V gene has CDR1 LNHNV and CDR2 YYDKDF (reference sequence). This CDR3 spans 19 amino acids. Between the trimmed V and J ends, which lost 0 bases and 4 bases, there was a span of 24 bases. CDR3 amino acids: CATSRDKFSGQRRGYGYTF. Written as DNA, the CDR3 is TGTGCCACCAGCAGAGATAAATTCAGCGGGCAGCGTCGGGGCTATGGCTACACCTTC. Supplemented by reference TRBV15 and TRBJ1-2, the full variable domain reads DAMVIQNPRYQVTQFGKPVTLSCSQTLNHNVMYWYQQKSSQAPKLLFHYYDKDFNNEADTPDNFQSRRPNTSFCFLDIRSPGLGDTAMYLCATSRDKFSGQRRGYGYTFGSGTRLTVV.

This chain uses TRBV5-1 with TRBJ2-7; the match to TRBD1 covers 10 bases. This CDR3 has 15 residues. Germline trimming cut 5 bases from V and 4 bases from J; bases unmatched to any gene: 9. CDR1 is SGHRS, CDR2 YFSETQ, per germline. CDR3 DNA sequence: TGCGCCAGCAGTTCGACAGGGGGCATACTATACGAGCAGTACTTC. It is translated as CASSSTGGILYEQYF. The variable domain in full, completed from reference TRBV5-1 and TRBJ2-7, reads KAGVTQTPRYLIKTRGQQVTLSCSPISGHRSVSWYQQTPGQGLQFLFEYFSETQRNKGNFPGRFSGRQFSNSRSEMNVSTLELGDSALYLCASSSTGGILYEQYFGPGTRLTVT.

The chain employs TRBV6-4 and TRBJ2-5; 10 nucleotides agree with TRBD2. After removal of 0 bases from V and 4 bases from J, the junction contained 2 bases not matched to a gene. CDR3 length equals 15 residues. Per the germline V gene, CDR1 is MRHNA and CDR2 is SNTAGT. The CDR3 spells CASSDSSGGAETQYF. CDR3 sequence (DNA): TGTGCCAGCAGTGACTCGAGCGGGGGGGCAGAGACCCAGTACTTC.

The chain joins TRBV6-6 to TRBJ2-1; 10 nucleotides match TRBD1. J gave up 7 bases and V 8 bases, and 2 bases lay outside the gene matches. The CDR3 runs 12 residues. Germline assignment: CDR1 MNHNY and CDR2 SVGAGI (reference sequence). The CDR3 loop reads CASGDRGNEQFF. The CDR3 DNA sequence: TGTGCCAGCGGGGACAGGGGAAATGAGCAGTTCTTC.

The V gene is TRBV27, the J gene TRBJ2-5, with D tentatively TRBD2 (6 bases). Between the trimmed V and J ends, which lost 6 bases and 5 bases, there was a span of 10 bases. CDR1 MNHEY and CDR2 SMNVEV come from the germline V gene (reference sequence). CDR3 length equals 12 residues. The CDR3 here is CASSSRGETQYF. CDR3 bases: TGTGCCAGCAGCTCACGGGGGGAGACCCAGTACTTC.

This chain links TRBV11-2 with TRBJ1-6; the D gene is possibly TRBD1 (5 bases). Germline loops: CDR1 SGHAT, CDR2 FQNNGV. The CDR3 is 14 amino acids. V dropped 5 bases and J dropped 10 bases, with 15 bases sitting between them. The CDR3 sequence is CASSPQGGRSPLHF. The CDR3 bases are TGTGCCAGCAGCCCCCAGGGCGGTAGGTCACCCCTCCACTTT.

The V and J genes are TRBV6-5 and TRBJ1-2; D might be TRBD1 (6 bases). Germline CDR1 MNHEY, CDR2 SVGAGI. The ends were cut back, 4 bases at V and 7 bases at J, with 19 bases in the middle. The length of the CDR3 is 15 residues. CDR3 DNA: TGTGCCAGCAGTTCTAACAGGGAGTCCCTGCGTGGCTACACCTTC. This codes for CASSSNRESLRGYTF.

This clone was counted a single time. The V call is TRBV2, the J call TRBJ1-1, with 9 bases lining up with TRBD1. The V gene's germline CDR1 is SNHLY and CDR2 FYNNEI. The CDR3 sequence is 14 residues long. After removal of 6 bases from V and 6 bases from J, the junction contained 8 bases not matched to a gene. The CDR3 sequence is CASRDTGGAPEAFF. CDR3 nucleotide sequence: TGTGCCAGCAGGGATACAGGGGGCGCGCCTGAAGCTTTCTTT.

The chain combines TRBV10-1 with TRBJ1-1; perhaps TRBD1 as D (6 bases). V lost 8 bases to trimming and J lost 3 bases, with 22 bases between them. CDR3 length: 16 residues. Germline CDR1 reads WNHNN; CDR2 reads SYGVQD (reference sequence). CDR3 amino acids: CASRGGARVHYTEAFF. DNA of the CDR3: TGCGCCAGCCGGGGGGGGGCGCGGGTCCATTACACTGAAGCTTTCTTT.

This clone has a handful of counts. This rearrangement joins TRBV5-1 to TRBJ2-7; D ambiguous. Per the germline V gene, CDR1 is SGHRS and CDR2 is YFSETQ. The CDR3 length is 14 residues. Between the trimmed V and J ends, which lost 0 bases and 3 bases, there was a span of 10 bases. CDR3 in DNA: TGCGCCAGCAGCTTGGACTACTCGCTCTACGAGCAGTACTTC. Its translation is CASSLDYSLYEQYF.

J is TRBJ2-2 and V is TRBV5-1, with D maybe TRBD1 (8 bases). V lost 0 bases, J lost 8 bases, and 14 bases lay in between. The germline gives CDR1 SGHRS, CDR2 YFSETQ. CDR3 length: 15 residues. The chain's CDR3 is CASSLAGQGLGELFF. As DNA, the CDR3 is TGCGCCAGCAGCTTGGCTGGACAGGGACTAGGGGAGCTGTTTTTT.

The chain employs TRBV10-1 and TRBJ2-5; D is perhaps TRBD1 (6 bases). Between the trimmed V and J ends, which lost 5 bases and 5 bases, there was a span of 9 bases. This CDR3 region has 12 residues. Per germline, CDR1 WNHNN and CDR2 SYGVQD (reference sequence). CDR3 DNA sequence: TGCGCCAGCAGTCCCACAGGGGAGACCCAGTACTTC. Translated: CASSPTGETQYF.

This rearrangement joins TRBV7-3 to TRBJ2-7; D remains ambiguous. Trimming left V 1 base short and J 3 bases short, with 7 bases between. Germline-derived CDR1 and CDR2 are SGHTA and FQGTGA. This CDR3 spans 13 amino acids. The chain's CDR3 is CASSLIPNYEQYF. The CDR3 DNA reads TGTGCCAGCAGCTTAATACCGAACTACGAGCAGTACTTC.

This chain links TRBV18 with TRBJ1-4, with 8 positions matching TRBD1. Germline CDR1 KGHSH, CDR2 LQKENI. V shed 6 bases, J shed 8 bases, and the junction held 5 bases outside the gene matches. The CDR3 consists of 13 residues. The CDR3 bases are TGTGCCAGCTCTTGGGACAGGAACGAAAAACTGTTTTTT. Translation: CASSWDRNEKLFF. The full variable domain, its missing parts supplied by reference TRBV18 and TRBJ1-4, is NAGVMQNPRHLVRRRGQEARLRCSPMKGHSHVYWYRQLPEEGLKFMVYLQKENIIDESGMPKERFSAEFPKEGPSILRIQQVVRGDSAAYFCASSWDRNEKLFFGSGTQLSVL.

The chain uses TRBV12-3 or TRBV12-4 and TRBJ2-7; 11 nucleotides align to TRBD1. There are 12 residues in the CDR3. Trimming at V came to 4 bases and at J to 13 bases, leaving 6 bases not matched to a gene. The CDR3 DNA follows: TGTGCCAGCAGTTCGGGGACAGGGGGTCTATACTTC. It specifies CASSSGTGGLYF.

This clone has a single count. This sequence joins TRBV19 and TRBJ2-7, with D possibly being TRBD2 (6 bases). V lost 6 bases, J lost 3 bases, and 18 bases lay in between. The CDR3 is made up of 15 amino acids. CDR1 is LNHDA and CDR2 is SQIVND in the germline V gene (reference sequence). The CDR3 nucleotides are TGTGCCAGTAGAATAACCCAAGGGAGGTTCTACGAGCAGTACTTC. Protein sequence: CASRITQGRFYEQYF.

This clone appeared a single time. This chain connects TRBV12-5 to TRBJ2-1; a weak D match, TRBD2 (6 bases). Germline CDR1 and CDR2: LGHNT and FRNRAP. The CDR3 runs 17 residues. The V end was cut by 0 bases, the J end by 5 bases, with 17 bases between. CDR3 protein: CASGLVTQRAGDNEQFF. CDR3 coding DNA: TGTGCTAGTGGTTTGGTAACCCAGCGGGCCGGGGACAATGAGCAGTTCTTC.

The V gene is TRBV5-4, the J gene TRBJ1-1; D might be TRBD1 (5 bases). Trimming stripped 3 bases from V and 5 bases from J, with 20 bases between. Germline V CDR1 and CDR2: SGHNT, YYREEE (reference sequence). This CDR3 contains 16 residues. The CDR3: CASSSGSPAPETEAFF. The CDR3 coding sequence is TGTGCCAGCAGCTCAGGGTCCCCCGCCCCCGAAACTGAAGCTTTCTTT.